Below are 27 T cell receptor beta chains sequenced from a single sample in a study of human versus mouse CDR3 diversity and MHC coevolution. Repertoires were generated with immunoSEQ multiplex PCR, while TCRdb's copy carries only in-frame clones and drops some. The sample lists 55,000 to 65,000 clones; roughly 93% were seen once. Sequencing was performed on naive CD4+ T cells from blood. Subset described: CD45RO-negative CD62L-positive naive CD4 T cells. Every receptor here comes from a person between 55 and 69 years old in good health.

This chain connects TRBV7-3 to TRBJ2-1, with a weak D call TRBD2 (5 bases). There are 16 residues in the CDR3. Germline V lookup: CDR1 SGHTA, CDR2 FQGTGA. The V end lost 1 base, the J end lost 7 bases, and 17 bases lay between the germline ends. Here the CDR3 DNA reads TGTGCCAGCAGCTTAAACGGTCCCGGGATCGGAAATGAGCAGTTCTTC. It translates to CASSLNGPGIGNEQFF. Full variable domain (missing parts from reference TRBV7-3 and TRBJ2-1): GAGVSQTPSNKVTEKGKYVELRCDPISGHTALYWYRQSLGQGPEFLIYFQGTGAADDSGLPNDRFFAVRPEGSVSTLKIQRTERGDSAVYLCASSLNGPGIGNEQFFGPGTRLTVL.

This clone was seen more than once but under ten times. This chain uses TRBV5-8 with TRBJ1-1; D is possibly TRBD1 (5 bases). V was clipped by 2 bases and J by 0 bases, with 11 bases between them. Germline V gene data show CDR1 as SGHTS and CDR2 as YDEGEE. The CDR3 length is 15 residues. CDR3 sequence: CASSFSGALNTEAFF. The CDR3 DNA reads as TGTGCCAGCAGCTTCAGCGGGGCCTTGAACACTGAAGCTTTCTTT.

This chain connects TRBV6-6 to TRBJ1-1; possible D gene TRBD1, 5 bases. The CDR3 covers 15 residues. CDR1 is MNHNY and CDR2 is SVGAGI in the germline V gene (reference sequence). Trimming removed 0 bases at V and 6 bases at J, with 14 bases between. Here the CDR3 reads CASSYSLDTGAEAFF. CDR3 sequence (DNA): TGTGCCAGCAGTTACTCTTTGGACACTGGCGCTGAAGCTTTCTTT.

The V and J genes are TRBV5-6 and TRBJ1-4; D uncertain. Per germline, CDR1 SGHDT and CDR2 YYEEEE. V was trimmed by 1 base and J by 7 bases, leaving 17 bases between them. The CDR3 spans 16 residues. In DNA form, the CDR3 reads TGTGCCAGCAGCTTGTTTGTGGGAGGTTTAGGTGAAAAACTGTTTTTT. Translated, it gives CASSLFVGGLGEKLFF.

The chain couples TRBV10-3 to TRBJ2-7; 7 bases are a match to TRBD1. Germline V gene sequence: CDR1 ENHRY, CDR2 SYGVKD. V was clipped by 7 bases and J by 7 bases; unmatched bases: 13. The CDR3 sequence is 14 residues long. This chain's CDR3 is CAIKDGTVSPEQYF. CDR3 coding DNA: TGTGCCATCAAGGACGGGACAGTCAGTCCGGAGCAGTACTTC.

The V gene is TRBV9, the J gene TRBJ2-7; 8 bases are shared with TRBD1. In germline, CDR1 is SGDLS, CDR2 YYNGEE. The CDR3 extends over 15 amino acids. Germline trimming cut 1 base from V and 5 bases from J; bases unmatched to any gene: 8. The DNA of the CDR3 is TGTGCCAGCAGCGTACGCGGGGACAGGAGCGACGAGCAGTACTTC. Protein product: CASSVRGDRSDEQYF.

V gene TRBV19 combines with J gene TRBJ2-7, with 10 bases matching TRBD1. CDR3 length: 14 amino acids. Germline lookup yields CDR1 LNHDA and CDR2 SQIVND (reference sequence). The V segment lost 3 bases and the J segment 6 bases; nucleotides outside the gene matches: 5. Written as DNA, the CDR3 is TGTGCCAGTAGTATGTCCGGGACAGGGGTCGAGCAGTACTTC. Protein sequence: CASSMSGTGVEQYF. Using reference TRBV19 and TRBJ2-7 for the parts outside the CDR3, the full variable domain is DGGITQSPKYLFRKEGQNVTLSCEQNLNHDAMYWYRQDPGQGLRLIYYSQIVNDFQKGDIAEGYSVSREKKESFPLTVTSAQKNPTAFYLCASSMSGTGVEQYFGPGTRLTVT.

A word on this clone: Other DNA sequences in this specimen translate into the identical CDR3. V and J are TRBV7-2 and TRBJ1-4, with 9 bases fitting TRBD1. The length of the CDR3 is 14 residues. Germline loops: CDR1 SGHTA, CDR2 FQGNSA. V trimming: 4 bases; J trimming: 6 bases; junction bases outside the gene matches: 3. CDR3 DNA sequence: TGTGCCAGCAGCTCGGGACAGGGTGATGAAAAACTGTTTTTT. Its translation is CASSSGQGDEKLFF.

The rearrangement uses TRBV7-9 and TRBJ1-3; the match to TRBD1 covers 10 bases. The germline gives CDR1 SEHNR, CDR2 FQNEAQ (reference sequence). CDR3 length: 15 residues. V shed 5 bases, J shed 9 bases, and the junction held 10 bases outside the gene matches. The CDR3 region has the DNA TGTGCCAGCAGCCCGCCGGGACAGGGGTGGGGCACCATATATTTT. Its translation is CASSPPGQGWGTIYF.

The V gene is TRBV6-5, the J gene TRBJ1-2; 8 positions agree with TRBD1. CDR1 and CDR2 from the germline V gene are MNHEY and SVGAGI. V gave up 6 bases and J gave up 4 bases; unmatched junction bases: 4. CDR3 length equals 13 residues. Here the CDR3 reads CASSQDRVYGYTF. The CDR3 bases are TGTGCCAGCAGCCAGGACAGGGTCTATGGCTACACCTTC.

The chain uses TRBV9 and TRBJ2-2, with D hard to call. V was trimmed by 4 bases and J by 4 bases, leaving 14 bases between them. The CDR3 is made up of 15 amino acids. Germline values: CDR1 SGDLS, CDR2 YYNGEE. CDR3 amino acids: CASSFQSLGTGELFF. CDR3 nucleotide sequence: TGTGCCAGCAGCTTTCAGTCTCTAGGCACCGGGGAGCTGTTTTTT. Full variable domain (outside the CDR3, taken from reference TRBV9 and TRBJ2-2): DSGVTQTPKHLITATGQRVTLRCSPRSGDLSVYWYQQSLDQGLQFLIQYYNGEERAKGNILERFSAQQFPDLHSELNLSSLELGDSALYFCASSFQSLGTGELFFGEGSRLTVL.

The chain recombines TRBV30 with TRBJ2-7, with 11 bases lining up with TRBD2. The J segment lost 2 bases and the V segment lost 0 bases, leaving 15 bases of the junction unmatched. The length of the CDR3 is 19 residues. Germline CDR1 GTSNPN, CDR2 SVGIG (reference sequence). The CDR3 sequence: CAWSVLPTSGIHLAYEQYF. Written as DNA, the CDR3 is TGTGCCTGGAGTGTACTCCCGACTAGCGGGATCCATCTGGCCTACGAGCAGTACTTC.

The gene calls are TRBV6-1 and TRBJ1-4; 11 bases line up with TRBD1. V trimming: 6 bases; J trimming: 8 bases; junction bases outside the gene matches: 8. The CDR3 loop spans 15 amino acids. Germline CDR1 is MNHNS and CDR2 is SASEGT. The CDR3 nucleotides are TGTGCCAGCAGGGACAGGGGGCTCCCCCTGGAAAAACTGTTTTTT. Its translation is CASRDRGLPLEKLFF.

The genes are TRBV19 and TRBJ2-1; 10 nucleotides agree with TRBD1. From germline, CDR1 is LNHDA and CDR2 SQIVND (reference sequence). This CDR3 contains 15 residues. J gave up 5 bases and V 10 bases, and 11 bases lay outside the gene matches. CDR3 in DNA: TGTGCCACCAAAGGGGACAGGGGAAGCGACAATGAGCAGTTCTTC. It specifies CATKGDRGSDNEQFF. Combining the CDR3 with reference TRBV19 and TRBJ2-1 gives the whole variable domain DGGITQSPKYLFRKEGQNVTLSCEQNLNHDAMYWYRQDPGQGLRLIYYSQIVNDFQKGDIAEGYSVSREKKESFPLTVTSAQKNPTAFYLCATKGDRGSDNEQFFGPGTRLTVL.

The gene calls are TRBV6-5 and TRBJ2-3; 7 nucleotides agree with TRBD2. The junction had 3 bases not matched to a gene; V was cut back by 0 bases and J by 0 bases. CDR1 and CDR2 from the germline V gene are MNHEY and SVGAGI. This CDR3 has 16 amino acids. CDR3 protein: CASSYSSGSSTDTQYF. The CDR3 region has the DNA TGTGCCAGCAGTTACTCTAGCGGGTCTAGCACAGATACGCAGTATTTT.

This chain links TRBV28 with TRBJ2-1; 9 nucleotides match TRBD1. The CDR3 covers 15 residues. The V segment lost 7 bases and the J segment 7 bases; nucleotides outside the gene matches: 11. CDR1 is MDHEN and CDR2 is SYDVKM in the germline V gene. The CDR3 loop is CASTTGGTKTNEQFF. The CDR3 region has the DNA TGTGCCAGCACCACAGGGGGCACTAAAACTAATGAGCAGTTCTTC. Looking up the rest from reference TRBV28 and TRBJ2-1 gives the full variable domain: DVKVTQSSRYLVKRTGEKVFLECVQDMDHENMFWYRQDPGLGLRLIYFSYDVKMKEKGDIPEGYSVSREKKERFSLILESASTNQTSMYLCASTTGGTKTNEQFFGPGTRLTVL.

This chain links TRBV2 with TRBJ2-7, with 8 bases that match TRBD2. The CDR3 spans 12 residues. The germline V gene has CDR1 SNHLY and CDR2 FYNNEI. The V and J ends lost 7 bases and 2 bases, in that order; junction bases with no gene match: 1. The CDR3 loop is CASTSGPYEQYF. CDR3 coding DNA: TGTGCCAGCACTAGCGGGCCCTACGAGCAGTACTTC.

The genes are TRBV15 and TRBJ1-5, with unresolved D. The CDR3 is made up of 17 amino acids. V was shortened by 3 bases and J by 2 bases, with 17 bases between the two germline ends. CDR1 LNHNV and CDR2 YYDKDF come from the germline V gene (reference sequence). The CDR3 reads CATSSTVGRVGNQPQHF. The CDR3 DNA reads as TGTGCCACCAGCAGCACTGTGGGGAGGGTCGGCAATCAGCCCCAGCATTTT.

The rearrangement uses TRBV6-1 and TRBJ1-2; TRBD1 matches at 10 bases. CDR1 MNHNS and CDR2 SASEGT come from the germline V gene. V lost 2 bases to trimming and J lost 3 bases; unmatched junction nucleotides: 9. The CDR3 loop spans 17 amino acids. The CDR3 sequence: CASSERGTGVEDYGYTF. In nucleotides, the CDR3 is TGTGCCAGCAGTGAAAGGGGGACAGGGGTTGAGGACTATGGCTACACCTTC.

J is TRBJ2-7 and V is TRBV6-1, with D possibly TRBD2 on 5 matching bases. CDR1 MNHNS and CDR2 SASEGT come from the germline V gene. CDR3 size: 13 residues. Trimming cost V 3 bases and J 6 bases, with 12 bases left between them. The CDR3 loop reads CASSDLGRGEQYF. DNA for the CDR3: TGTGCCAGCAGTGACCTAGGCCGGGGCGAGCAGTACTTC.

This clone has just one count. The CDR3 sequence is CASRLQASYEQYF. CDR3 DNA sequence: TGTGCCAGCAGGTTACAGGCGTCCTACGAGCAGTACTTC. The chain employs TRBV27 and TRBJ2-7; maybe TRBD1 (5 bases). The CDR3 is 13 amino acids. Germline CDR1 reads MNHEY; CDR2 reads SMNVEV (reference sequence). V lost 6 bases and J lost 1, with 10 bases in between.

The chain has TRBV11-2 and TRBJ2-1; D call uncertain. The CDR3 is 12 amino acids. Germline values: CDR1 SGHAT, CDR2 FQNNGV. Trimming took 6 bases from V and 10 from J, leaving 13 bases between them. The CDR3 region has the DNA TGTGCCAGCAGAAACCCTACGAACGAGCAGTTCTTC. It specifies CASRNPTNEQFF.

This chain joins TRBV6-6 and TRBJ2-5; possibly TRBD2 for D (7 bases). The end of the DNA fits TRBJ2-7 better, so the J call may be wrong. The germline V gene encodes CDR1 MNHNY and CDR2 SVGAGI (reference sequence). The CDR3 is made up of 14 amino acids. This CDR3 reads CASSYFRGGSEQYF. CDR3 DNA sequence: TGTGCCAGCAGTTACTTTAGGGGGGGCTCCGAGCAGTACTTC.

Worth noting for this clone: At the DNA level, this CDR3 is encoded by other sequences in the same sample as well. The chain has TRBV27 and TRBJ1-2; D is possibly TRBD1 (5 bases). Germline CDR1 and CDR2: MNHEY and SMNVEV (reference sequence). The CDR3 length is 15 residues. This CDR3 is CASGPRQPPGYGYTF. For the CDR3, the DNA is TGTGCTAGCGGTCCGAGACAGCCACCTGGCTATGGCTACACCTTC.

V and J are TRBV5-1 and TRBJ2-7; 9 bases align to TRBD1. The CDR3 covers 17 residues. Germline CDR1 reads SGHRS; CDR2 reads YFSETQ. With V trimmed by 7 bases and J by 2 bases, 16 bases remained unmatched. The CDR3 protein is CASGFQPTGGNTYEQYF. CDR3 sequence (DNA): TGCGCCAGCGGTTTCCAACCGACAGGGGGAAATACCTACGAGCAGTACTTC.

The rearrangement links TRBV19 to TRBJ1-1; D possibly corresponds to TRBD1 (5 bases). The germline V gene encodes CDR1 LNHDA and CDR2 SQIVND (reference sequence). The V gene lost 7 bases and the J gene lost 3 bases, with 18 bases spanning the gap. The CDR3 length is 15 residues. The CDR3 spells CASNLQGRPDTEAFF. For the CDR3, the DNA is TGTGCCAGTAACCTTCAGGGCCGGCCCGACACTGAAGCTTTCTTT.

CDR3 residues: CASSYPGLSGETQYF. As DNA, the CDR3 is TGTGCCAGCAGCTACCCAGGACTTTCAGGAGAGACCCAGTACTTC. The rearrangement joins TRBV5-5 to TRBJ2-5, with TRBD2 as a possible D gene (5 bases). The CDR3 consists of 15 residues. With 3 bases removed from V and 4 bases from J, the gap between germline ends came to 16 bases. Germline CDR1 reads SGHKS; CDR2 reads YYEKEE (reference sequence).